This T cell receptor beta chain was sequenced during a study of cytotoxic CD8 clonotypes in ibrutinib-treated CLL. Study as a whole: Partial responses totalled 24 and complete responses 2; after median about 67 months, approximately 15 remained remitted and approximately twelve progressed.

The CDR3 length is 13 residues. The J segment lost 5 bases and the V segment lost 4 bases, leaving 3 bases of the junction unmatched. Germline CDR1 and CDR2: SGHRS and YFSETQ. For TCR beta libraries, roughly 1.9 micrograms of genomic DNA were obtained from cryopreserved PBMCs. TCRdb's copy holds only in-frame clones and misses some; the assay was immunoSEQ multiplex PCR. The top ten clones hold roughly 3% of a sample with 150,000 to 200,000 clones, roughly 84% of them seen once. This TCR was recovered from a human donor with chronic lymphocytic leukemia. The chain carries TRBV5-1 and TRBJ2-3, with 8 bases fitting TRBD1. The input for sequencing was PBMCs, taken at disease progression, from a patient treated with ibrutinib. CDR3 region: CASSETGGDTQYF. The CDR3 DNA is TGCGCCAGCAGCGAAACAGGGGGAGATACGCAGTATTTT.